This T cell receptor beta chain was recorded in a study of siplizumab effects on memory and regulatory T cells. The table came from immunoSEQ multiplex PCR; TCRdb's copy has only in-frame clones and leaves some out. This sample has more than 90,000 clones, with about nine tenths found just once. The CDR3 spans 11 residues. Between the trimmed V and J ends, which lost 3 bases and 4 bases, there was a span of 6 bases. The V gene's germline CDR1 is DFQATT and CDR2 SNEGSKA (reference sequence). This clone was found once. The J gene is TRBJ1-2, the V gene TRBV20-1; D is unclear. This receptor was identified in a human donor in good health. Sequencing was performed on non-Treg CD4+ T cells sorted from blood. The CDR3 sequence is CSARPIYGYTF. CDR3 DNA: TGCAGTGCTAGGCCCATCTATGGCTACACCTTC.